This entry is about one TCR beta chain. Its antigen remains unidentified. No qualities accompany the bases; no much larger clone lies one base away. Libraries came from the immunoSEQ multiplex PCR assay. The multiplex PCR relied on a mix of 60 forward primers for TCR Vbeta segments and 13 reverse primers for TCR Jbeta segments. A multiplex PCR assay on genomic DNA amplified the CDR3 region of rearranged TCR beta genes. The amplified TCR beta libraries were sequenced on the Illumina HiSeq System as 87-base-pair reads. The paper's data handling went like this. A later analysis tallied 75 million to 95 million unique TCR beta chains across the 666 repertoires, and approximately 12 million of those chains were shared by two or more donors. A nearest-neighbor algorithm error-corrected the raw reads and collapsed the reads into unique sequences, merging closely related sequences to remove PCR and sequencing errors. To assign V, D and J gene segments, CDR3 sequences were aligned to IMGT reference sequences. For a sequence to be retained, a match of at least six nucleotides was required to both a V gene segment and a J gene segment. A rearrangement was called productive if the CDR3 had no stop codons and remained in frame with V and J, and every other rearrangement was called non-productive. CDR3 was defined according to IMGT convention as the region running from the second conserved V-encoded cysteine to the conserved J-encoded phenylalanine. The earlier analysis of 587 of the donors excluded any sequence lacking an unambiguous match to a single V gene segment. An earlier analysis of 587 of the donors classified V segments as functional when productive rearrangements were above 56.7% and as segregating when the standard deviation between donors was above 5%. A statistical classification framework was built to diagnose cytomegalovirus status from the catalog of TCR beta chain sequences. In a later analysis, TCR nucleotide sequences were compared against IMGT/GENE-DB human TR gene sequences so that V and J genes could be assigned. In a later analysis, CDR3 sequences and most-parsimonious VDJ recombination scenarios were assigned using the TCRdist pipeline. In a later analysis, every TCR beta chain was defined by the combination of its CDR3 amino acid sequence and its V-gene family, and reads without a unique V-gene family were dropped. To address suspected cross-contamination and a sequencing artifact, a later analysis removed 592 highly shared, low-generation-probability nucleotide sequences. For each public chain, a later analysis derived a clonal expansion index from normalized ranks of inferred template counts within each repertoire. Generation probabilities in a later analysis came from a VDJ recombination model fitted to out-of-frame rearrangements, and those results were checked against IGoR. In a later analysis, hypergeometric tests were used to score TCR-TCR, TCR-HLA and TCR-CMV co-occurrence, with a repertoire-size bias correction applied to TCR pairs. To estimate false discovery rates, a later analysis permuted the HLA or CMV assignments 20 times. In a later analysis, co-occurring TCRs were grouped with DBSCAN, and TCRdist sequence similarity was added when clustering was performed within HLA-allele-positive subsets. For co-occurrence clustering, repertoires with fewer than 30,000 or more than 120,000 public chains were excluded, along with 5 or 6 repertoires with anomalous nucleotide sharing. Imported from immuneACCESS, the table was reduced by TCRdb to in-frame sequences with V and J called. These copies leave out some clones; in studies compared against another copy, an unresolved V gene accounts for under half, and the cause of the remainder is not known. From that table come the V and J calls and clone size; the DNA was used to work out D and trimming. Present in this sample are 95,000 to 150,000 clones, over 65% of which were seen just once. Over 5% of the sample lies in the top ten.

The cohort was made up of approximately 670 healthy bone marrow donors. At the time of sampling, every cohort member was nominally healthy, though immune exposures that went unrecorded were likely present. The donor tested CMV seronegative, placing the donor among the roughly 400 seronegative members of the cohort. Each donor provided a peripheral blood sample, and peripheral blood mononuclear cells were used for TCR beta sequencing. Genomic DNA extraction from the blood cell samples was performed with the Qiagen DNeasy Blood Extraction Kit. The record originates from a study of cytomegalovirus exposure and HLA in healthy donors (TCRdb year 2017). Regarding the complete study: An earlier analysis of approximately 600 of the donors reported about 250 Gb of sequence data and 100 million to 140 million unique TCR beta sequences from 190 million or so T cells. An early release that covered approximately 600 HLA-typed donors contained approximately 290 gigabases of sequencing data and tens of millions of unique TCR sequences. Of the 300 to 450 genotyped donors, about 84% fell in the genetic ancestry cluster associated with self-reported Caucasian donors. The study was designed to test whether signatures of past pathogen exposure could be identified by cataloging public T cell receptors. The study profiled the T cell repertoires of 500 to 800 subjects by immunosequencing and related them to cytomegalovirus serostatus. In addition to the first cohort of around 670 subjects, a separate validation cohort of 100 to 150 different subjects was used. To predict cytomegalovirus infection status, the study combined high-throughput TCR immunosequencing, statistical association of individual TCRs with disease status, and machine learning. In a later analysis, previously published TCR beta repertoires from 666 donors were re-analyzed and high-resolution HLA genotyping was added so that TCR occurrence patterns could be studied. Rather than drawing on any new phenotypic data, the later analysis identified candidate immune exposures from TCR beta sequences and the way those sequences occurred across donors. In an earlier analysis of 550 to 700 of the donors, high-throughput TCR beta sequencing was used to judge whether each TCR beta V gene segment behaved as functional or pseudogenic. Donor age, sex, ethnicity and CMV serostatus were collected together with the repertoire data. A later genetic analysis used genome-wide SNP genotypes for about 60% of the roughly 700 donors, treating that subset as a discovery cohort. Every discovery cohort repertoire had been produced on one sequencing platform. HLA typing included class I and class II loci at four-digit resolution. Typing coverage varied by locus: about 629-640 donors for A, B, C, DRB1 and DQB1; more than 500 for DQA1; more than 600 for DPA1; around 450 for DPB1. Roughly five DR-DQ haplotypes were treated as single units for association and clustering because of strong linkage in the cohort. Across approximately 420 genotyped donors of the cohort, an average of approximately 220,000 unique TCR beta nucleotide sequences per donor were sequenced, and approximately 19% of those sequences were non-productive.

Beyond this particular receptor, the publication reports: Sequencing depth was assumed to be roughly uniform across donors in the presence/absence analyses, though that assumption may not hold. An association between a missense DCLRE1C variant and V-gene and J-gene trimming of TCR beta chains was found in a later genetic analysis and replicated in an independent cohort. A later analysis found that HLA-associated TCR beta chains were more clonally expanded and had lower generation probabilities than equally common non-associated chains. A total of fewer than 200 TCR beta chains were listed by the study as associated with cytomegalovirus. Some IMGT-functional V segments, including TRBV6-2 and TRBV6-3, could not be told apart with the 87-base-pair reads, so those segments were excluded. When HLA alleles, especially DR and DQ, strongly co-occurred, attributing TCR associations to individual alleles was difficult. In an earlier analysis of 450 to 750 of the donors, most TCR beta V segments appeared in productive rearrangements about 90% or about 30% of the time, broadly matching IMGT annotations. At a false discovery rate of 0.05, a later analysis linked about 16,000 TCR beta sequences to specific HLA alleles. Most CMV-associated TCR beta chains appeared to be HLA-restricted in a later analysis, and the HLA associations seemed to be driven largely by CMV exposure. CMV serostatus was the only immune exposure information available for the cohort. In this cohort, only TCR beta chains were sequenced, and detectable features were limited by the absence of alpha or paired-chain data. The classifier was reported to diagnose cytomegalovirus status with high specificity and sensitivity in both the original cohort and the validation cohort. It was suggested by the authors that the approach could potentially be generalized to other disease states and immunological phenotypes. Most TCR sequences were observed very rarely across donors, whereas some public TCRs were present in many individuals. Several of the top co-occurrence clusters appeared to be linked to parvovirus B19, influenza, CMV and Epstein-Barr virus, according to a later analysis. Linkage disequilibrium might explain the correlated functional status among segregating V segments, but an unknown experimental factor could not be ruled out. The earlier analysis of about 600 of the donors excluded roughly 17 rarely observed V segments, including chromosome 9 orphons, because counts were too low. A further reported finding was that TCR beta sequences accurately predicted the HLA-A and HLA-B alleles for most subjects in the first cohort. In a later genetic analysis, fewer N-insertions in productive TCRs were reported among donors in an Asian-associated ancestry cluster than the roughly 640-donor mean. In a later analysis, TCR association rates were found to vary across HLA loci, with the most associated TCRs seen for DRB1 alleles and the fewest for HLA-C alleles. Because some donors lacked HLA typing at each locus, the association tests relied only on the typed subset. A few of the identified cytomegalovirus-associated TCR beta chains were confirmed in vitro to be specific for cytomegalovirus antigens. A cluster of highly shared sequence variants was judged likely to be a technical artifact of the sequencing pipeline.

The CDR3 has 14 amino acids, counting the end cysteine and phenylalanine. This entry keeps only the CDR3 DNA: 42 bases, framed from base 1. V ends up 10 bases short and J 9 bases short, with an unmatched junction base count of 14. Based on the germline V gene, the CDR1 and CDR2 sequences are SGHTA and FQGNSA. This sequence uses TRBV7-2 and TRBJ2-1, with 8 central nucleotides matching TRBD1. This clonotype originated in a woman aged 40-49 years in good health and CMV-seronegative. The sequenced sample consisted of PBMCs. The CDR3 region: CATTEGLTGVEQFF. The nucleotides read TGTGCCACCACTGAGGGCTTGACAGGGGTTGAGCAGTTCTTC.